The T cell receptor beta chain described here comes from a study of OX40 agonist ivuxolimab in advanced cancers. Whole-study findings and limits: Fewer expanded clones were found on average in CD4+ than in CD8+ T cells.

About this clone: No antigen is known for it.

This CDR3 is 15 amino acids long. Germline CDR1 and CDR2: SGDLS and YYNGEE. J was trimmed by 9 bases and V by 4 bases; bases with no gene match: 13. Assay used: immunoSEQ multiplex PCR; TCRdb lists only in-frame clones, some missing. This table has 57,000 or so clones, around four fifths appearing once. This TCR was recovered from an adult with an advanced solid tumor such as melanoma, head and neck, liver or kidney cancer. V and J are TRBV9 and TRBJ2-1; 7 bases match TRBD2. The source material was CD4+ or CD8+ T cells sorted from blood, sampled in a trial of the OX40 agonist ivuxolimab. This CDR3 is CASSLGEGWLAEQFF. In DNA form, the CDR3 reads TGTGCCAGCAGCTTGGGGGAGGGTTGGTTAGCTGAGCAGTTCTTC.